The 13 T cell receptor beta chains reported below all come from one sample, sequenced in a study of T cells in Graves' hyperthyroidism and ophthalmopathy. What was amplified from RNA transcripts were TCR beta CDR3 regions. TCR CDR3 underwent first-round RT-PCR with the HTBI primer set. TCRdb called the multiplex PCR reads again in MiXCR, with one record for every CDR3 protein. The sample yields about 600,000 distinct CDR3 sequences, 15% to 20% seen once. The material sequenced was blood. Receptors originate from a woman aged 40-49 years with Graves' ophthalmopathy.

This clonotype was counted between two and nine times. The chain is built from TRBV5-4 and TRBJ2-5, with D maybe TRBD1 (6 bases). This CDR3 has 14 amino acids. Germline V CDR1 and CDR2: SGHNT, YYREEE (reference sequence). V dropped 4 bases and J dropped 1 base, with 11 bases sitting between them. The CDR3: CASSIQGTQETQYF. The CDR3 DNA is TGTGCCAGCAGCATTCAGGGGACCCAAGAGACCCAGTACTTC.

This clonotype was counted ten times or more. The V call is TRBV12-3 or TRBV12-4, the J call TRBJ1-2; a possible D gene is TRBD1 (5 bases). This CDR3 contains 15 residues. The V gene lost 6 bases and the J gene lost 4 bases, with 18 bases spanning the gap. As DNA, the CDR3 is TGTGCCAGCAGACTCTCCTCAAGGGGTACCTATGGCTACACCTTC. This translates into CASRLSSRGTYGYTF.

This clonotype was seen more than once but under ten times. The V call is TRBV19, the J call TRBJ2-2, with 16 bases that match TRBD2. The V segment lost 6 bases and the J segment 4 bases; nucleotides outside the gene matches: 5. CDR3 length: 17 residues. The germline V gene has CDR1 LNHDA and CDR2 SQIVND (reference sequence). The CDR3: CASRGTSGGGSTGELFF. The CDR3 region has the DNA TGTGCCAGTAGGGGGACTAGCGGGGGGGGCAGCACCGGGGAGCTGTTTTTT.

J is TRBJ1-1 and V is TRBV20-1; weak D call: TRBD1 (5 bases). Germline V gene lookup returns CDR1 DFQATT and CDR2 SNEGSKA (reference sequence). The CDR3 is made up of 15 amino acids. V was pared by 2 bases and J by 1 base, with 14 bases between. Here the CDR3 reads CSARKQVVGNTEAFF. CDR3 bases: TGCAGTGCTAGAAAACAGGTAGTAGGGAACACTGAAGCTTTCTTT.

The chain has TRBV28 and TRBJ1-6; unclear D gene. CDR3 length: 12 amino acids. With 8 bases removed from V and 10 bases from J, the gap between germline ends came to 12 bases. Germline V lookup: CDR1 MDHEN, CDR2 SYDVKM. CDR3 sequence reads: CASGLLQSPLHF. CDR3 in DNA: TGTGCCAGCGGCTTACTTCAGTCACCCCTCCACTTT.

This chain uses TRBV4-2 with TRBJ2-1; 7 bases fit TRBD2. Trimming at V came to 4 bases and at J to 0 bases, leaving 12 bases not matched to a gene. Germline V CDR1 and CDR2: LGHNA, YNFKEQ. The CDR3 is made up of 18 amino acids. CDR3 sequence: CASSLLLAERNSYNEQFF. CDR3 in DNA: TGTGCCAGCAGCCTTCTGCTAGCGGAGAGAAACTCCTACAATGAGCAGTTCTTC.

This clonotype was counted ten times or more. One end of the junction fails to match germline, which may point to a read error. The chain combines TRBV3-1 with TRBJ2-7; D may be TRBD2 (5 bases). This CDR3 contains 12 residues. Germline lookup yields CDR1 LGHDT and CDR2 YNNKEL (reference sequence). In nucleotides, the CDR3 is TGTGCCAGCGGCCAGACAACGGGGGAGCAGTACTTC. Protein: CASGQTTGEQYF.

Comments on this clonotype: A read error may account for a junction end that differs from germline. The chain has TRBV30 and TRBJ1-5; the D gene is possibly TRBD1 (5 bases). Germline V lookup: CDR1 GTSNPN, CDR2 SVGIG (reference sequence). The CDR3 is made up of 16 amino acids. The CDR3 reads CAWSVDWGSSDQPQHF. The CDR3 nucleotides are TGTGCCTGGAGTGTTGATTGGGGCAGTAGCGATCAGCCCCAGCATTTT.

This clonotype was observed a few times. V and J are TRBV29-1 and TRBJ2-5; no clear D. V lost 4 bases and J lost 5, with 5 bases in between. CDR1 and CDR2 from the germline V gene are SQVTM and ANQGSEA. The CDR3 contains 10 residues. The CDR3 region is CSVVGETQYF. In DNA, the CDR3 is TGCAGCGTTGTGGGTGAGACCCAGTACTTC.

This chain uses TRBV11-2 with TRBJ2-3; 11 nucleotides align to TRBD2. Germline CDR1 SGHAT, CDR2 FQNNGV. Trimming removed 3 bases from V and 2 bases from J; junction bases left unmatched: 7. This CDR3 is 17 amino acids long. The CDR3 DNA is TGTGCCAGCAGCTTTGGAGGGACTAGCGGATTCACAGATACGCAGTATTTT. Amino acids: CASSFGGTSGFTDTQYF.

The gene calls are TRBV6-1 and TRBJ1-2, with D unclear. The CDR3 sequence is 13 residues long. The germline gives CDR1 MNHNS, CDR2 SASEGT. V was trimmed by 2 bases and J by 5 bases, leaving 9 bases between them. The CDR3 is CASSENGNYGYTF. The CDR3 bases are TGTGCCAGCAGTGAAAACGGAAATTATGGCTACACCTTC.

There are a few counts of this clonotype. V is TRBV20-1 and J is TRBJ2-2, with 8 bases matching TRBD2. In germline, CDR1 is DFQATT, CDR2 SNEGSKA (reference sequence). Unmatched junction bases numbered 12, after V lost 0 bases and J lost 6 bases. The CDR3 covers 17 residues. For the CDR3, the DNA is TGCAGTGCTAGAGAGGGCTTTGGAGCGGGAGCGGCCGGGGAGCTGTTTTTT. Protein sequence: CSAREGFGAGAAGELFF.

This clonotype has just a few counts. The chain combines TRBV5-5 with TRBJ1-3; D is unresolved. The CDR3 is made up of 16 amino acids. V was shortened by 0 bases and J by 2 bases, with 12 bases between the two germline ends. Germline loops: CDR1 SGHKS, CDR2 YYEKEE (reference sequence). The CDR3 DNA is TGTGCCAGCAGCTTGGCGGTCTACGAACCTGGAAACACCATATATTTT. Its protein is CASSLAVYEPGNTIYF.